The present TCR beta chain was sequenced within a study of cytomegalovirus exposure and HLA in healthy donors. Background on the study: As an earlier analysis found, about 200 million T cells yielded fewer than 130 million unique TCR beta sequences.

Use of 60 Vbeta and 13 Jbeta primers characterized the PCR. The repertoire was sequenced with immunoSEQ multiplex PCR; TCRdb's copy has only in-frame clones and lacks some. The sample has about 150,000 clones; 60% to 85% are singletons. Worth noting for this clone: Its antigen is unidentified.

V lost 2 bases, J lost 6 bases, and 8 bases stayed unmatched. The CDR3 loop spans 15 amino acids. Germline-derived CDR1 and CDR2 are LNHNV and YYDKDF (reference sequence). Study-wide points: Earlier analysis looked at TCR beta V segments, and most were productive about 90% or about 30% of the time. In a later analysis, DRB1 alleles had the most associated TCRs; HLA-C alleles the fewest. A link between a missense DCLRE1C variant and TCR beta V- and J-gene trimming emerged from a later analysis.

The sequence came from a man aged 50-59 years in good health and CMV-seropositive. The sequenced material came from PBMCs. The J gene is TRBJ2-7, the V gene TRBV15; 9 bases align to TRBD1. The CDR3 nucleotides are TGTGCCACCAGCAGAAAGACAGGGGGTTTGTCCGAGCAGTACTTC. It encodes CATSRKTGGLSEQYF.